The 3 T cell receptor beta chains below all came from one sample that was sequenced in a study of blood T cell repertoires in COVID-19. Generated by immunoSEQ multiplex PCR, the TCRdb table keeps only in-frame clones and is missing some. The sample holds 150,000 to 200,000 clones, around 91% seen once. Material for sequencing was peripheral blood. All receptors derive from a man in his fifties or sixties with acute or convalescent COVID-19.

The chain links TRBV7-3 to TRBJ2-3; 9 nucleotides agree with TRBD2. Looked up from germline, CDR1 is SGHTA and CDR2 is FQGTGA. V shed 5 bases and J 11 bases; nucleotides not matched to a gene: 20. The CDR3 covers 17 residues. In DNA, the CDR3 is TGTGCCAGCAGCCGATTCCCCGGGGAGCGGGGGGTCCGGGAGCAGTATTTT. This gives the protein CASSRFPGERGVREQYF.

The gene calls are TRBV7-9 and TRBJ2-5; 11 bases line up with TRBD2. Looked up from germline, CDR1 is SEHNR and CDR2 is FQNEAQ (reference sequence). This CDR3 has 17 amino acids. The V and J ends lost 4 bases and 6 bases, in that order; junction bases with no gene match: 13. CDR3 sequence: CASSSGGGTSGKKTQYF. CDR3 nucleotides: TGTGCCAGCAGCTCCGGTGGAGGGACTAGCGGTAAAAAGACCCAGTACTTC.

This chain uses TRBV5-1 with TRBJ2-1; D is possibly TRBD2 (5 bases). This CDR3 spans 15 amino acids. The germline gives CDR1 SGHRS, CDR2 YFSETQ. The ends were cut back, 7 bases at V and 4 bases at J, with 18 bases in the middle. CDR3 loop: CASSPPSKRYNEQFF. In DNA form, the CDR3 reads TGCGCCAGCTCCCCACCGAGTAAGCGGTACAATGAGCAGTTCTTC.